This T cell receptor beta chain appears in the sequencing data of a study of shared clonotypes between healthy human individuals (dated by TCRdb to between 2020 and 2021). The study in broad terms: The cohort comprised a couple of women and a few men aged 18 to 49 years. Each donor's leukapheresis produced roughly between roughly 0.9 and 8.9 billion PBMCs. For each donor, three plates each were used for CD4 naive and CD4 memory, two plates were used for CD8 naive, and one plate was used for CD8 memory. Libraries were prepared and TCR repertoires were sequenced by different laboratories using diverse techniques, in order to increase sequencing depth and limit assay-specific biases. To estimate repertoire size and how much clonotype sharing occurs between individuals, the study deeply sequenced the blood TCR repertoires of five healthy adults.

The donors were healthy, HIV-negative adults with no recently reported acute infections or vaccinations. Only Caucasian adults living in Nashville, Tennessee, USA were represented among the donors. CD4+ T cells were enriched by magnetic negative selection, after which naive cells were positively selected on CD45RA and the negative fraction was taken as the memory subset. After blood collection by leukapheresis, PBMCs were isolated using Ficoll-Histopaque density gradient centrifugation and then cryopreserved in the vapor phase of liquid nitrogen. Analytical flow cytometry was used to check the purity and quantity of each magnetically sorted T cell population. From each sorted fraction, genomic DNA was isolated and quantified by UV absorbance on a Nanodrop 2000c. Results and caveats for the whole study, not just this receptor: Incomplete sequencing was indicated by rarefaction of sorted-subset datasets, despite the large sequencing depth. Pairwise subsampling indicated that sequencing depth was expected to affect the degree of clonotype sharing among donors. Naive subsets generally had larger estimated clonotype richness than memory subsets did. Sampling was restricted to blood, and TCR repertoires in tissue are likely to differ from TCR repertoires in blood. When several donors were compared, the shared fraction of clonotypes was about 5.5% for naive CD4, 3% to 4% for naive CD8, 2% to 2.5% for memory CD4, and 0.4% for memory CD8. The small number of donors limited the genetic and exposure-history diversity represented. Clonotypes shared by all four sorted-subset donors showed higher generation probabilities than non-shared clonotypes.

The germline V gene specifies MNHEY as CDR1 and SVGAGI as CDR2. V and J lose 6 bases and 2 bases, and a span of 12 bases separates them. The CDR3 holds 14 amino acids from the cysteine to the phenylalanine. The entry retains the CDR3 DNA only, 42 bases that are in frame from base 1. Concerning this clone: Its recognized antigen is unknown. Per-base quality was not reported, and no clone a single base away is much larger than it.

Using the deep immunoSEQ assay, multiplex PCR amplified TCR CDR3 regions from genomic DNA. Genomic DNA extracted from each cell subset was distributed evenly over all wells of several immunoSEQ 96-well plates, and each plate served as one replicate. For sorted subsets, approximately 200 ng of genomic DNA, equivalent to about 30,000 T cell genomes, went into each replicate PCR. The purified libraries were quantified using a Qubit 3.0 fluorometer, sized with a Bioanalyzer 2100, and then quantified again using the KAPA Library Quantification kit. Every immunoSEQ 96-well plate was sequenced on a separate single-read 150-cycle Illumina NextSeq 550 flow cell. Processing in the source paper ran as follows. Because only junctional sequences without quality scores were contained in the immunoSEQ output, filtering matching that applied to full-length reads could not be performed. Sequences were annotated with PyIR, a Python wrapper for IgBLAST v1.9, using IMGT germline references to assign V/J genes and CDR3. Reads were removed for weak V/J assignments (E-value above 1e-6), missing CDR3, stop codons, out-of-frame junctions, or ambiguous translated residues. V3J clonotypes were defined by identical inferred V gene, J gene, and CDR3 amino acid sequence. To compute the percentage overlap between repertoires, the number of shared unique clonotypes was divided by the size of the smaller repertoire. RTK rarefaction, the Chao1 estimator, and Recon v2.1 estimates of unobserved clonotypes were used to assess repertoire richness. Generation probabilities for all TCRbeta clonotypes obtained by the gDNA method from a few donors were computed using OLGA. Imported from immuneACCESS, the table was reduced by TCRdb to in-frame sequences with V and J called. These copies leave out some clones; in studies compared against another copy, an unresolved V gene accounts for under half, and the cause of the remainder is not known. The D gene and trimming were derived from the DNA, and the V and J assignments and clone size from that table. The sample profile shows 2.3 million or so clones; 90% to 95% of them were found once. Under 0.45% of the sample is held by the ten biggest clonotypes.

Sequenced: naive CD4+ T cells from PBMCs. The intended sense of this specimen's cell subset or site label: CD45RA+ positively selected. This receptor was taken from a man aged 18 to 30 in good health. Some clones in this sample may be carry-over from other donors' samples. The chain employs TRBV6-5 and TRBJ2-3; the D gene remains uncertain. The CDR3: CASRPGRPTDTQYF. The DNA sequence is TGTGCCAGCAGACCCGGGCGGCCCACAGATACGCAGTATTTT.